This T cell receptor beta chain was sequenced in a study of blood T cell repertoires in COVID-19. The wider study: Acute and convalescent COVID-19 samples came from the United States, Italy and Spain.

How the authors handled the data: Quantification of nucleated cells was approximated via reference gene primer amplification. Assay: immunoSEQ multiplex PCR; the TCRdb copy retains only in-frame clones and omits some. V and J calls and clone size are copied from that table; D and trimming were computed from the DNA. The sample holds 250,000 to 300,000 clones, around four fifths seen once. CDR3 length equals 12 residues. V gave up 2 bases and J gave up 6 bases, with 7 bases separating them. Germline CDR1 ENHRY, CDR2 SYGVKD. The sequence was collected from a man in his 60s who had recovered from COVID-19. What was sequenced was peripheral blood. The chain joins TRBV10-3 to TRBJ1-1; D is ambiguous. The CDR3 bases are TGTGCCATCAGTGAGGGCAGTGCTGAAGCTTTCTTT. It encodes CAISEGSAEAFF.